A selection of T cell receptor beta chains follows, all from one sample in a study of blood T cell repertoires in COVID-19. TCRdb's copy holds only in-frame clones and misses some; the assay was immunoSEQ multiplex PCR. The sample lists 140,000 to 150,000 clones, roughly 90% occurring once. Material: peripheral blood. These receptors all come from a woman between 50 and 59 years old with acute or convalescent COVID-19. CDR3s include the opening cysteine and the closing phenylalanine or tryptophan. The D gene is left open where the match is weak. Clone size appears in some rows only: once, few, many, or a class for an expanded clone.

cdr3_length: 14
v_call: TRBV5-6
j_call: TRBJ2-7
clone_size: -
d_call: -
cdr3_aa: CASSLGRIVYEQYF
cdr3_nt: TGTGCCAGCAGCTTGGGGAGGATCGTCTACGAGCAGTACTTC

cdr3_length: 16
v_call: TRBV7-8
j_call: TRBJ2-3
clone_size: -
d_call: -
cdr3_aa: CASSEKREFRTDTQYF
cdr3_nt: TGTGCCAGCAGCGAAAAACGGGAGTTTCGCACAGATACGCAGTATTTT

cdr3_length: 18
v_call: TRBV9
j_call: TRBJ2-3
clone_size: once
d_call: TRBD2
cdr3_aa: CASSVDPGTSGDLGTQYF
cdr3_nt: TGTGCCAGCAGCGTAGACCCCGGGACTAGCGGGGATCTGGGTACGCAGTATTTT

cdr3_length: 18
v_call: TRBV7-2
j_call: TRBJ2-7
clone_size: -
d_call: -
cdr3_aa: CASSFPTMGRPKNHEQYF
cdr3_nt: TGTGCCAGCAGCTTCCCTACTATGGGGCGACCAAAAAACCACGAGCAGTACTTC

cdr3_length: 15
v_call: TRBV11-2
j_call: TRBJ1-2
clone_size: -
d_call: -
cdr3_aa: CASSPGEGEDYGYTF
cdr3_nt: TGTGCCAGCAGCCCAGGGGAGGGGGAAGACTATGGCTACACCTTC

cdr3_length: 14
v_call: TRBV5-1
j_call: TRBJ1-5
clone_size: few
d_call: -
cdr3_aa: CASSWTEDGQPQHF
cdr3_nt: TGCGCCAGCAGCTGGACAGAGGACGGCCAGCCCCAGCATTTT

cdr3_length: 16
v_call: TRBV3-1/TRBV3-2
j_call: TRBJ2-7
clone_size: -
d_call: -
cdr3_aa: CASSQDQATLSYEQYF
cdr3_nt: TGTGCCAGCAGCCAAGATCAGGCTACCCTCTCCTACGAGCAGTACTTC

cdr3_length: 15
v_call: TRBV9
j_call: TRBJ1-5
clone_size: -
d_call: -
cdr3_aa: CASSDSGARDQPQHF
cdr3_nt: TGTGCCAGCAGCGACTCAGGGGCAAGGGATCAGCCCCAGCATTTT

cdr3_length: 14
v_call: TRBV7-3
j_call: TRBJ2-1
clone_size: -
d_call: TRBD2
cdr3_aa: CASSLAGGNNEQFF
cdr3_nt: TGTGCCAGCAGCTTAGCGGGGGGCAACAATGAGCAGTTCTTC

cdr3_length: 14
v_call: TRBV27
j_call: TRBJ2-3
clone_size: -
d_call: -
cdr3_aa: CASSLFGGTDTQYF
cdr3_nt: TGTGCCAGCAGTTTATTCGGGGGTACAGATACGCAGTATTTT

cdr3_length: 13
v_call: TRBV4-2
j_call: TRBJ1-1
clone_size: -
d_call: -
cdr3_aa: CASSRGQNTEAFF
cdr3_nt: TGTGCCAGCAGCCGCGGACAGAACACTGAAGCTTTCTTT

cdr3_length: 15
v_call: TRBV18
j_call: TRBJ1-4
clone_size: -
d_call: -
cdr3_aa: CASSPQQGPNEKLFF
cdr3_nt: TGTGCCAGCTCCCCACAACAGGGACCTAATGAAAAACTGTTTTTT

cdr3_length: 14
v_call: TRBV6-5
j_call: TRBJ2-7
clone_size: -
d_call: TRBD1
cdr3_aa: CASLRTGNLGEQYF
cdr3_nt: TGTGCCAGCTTGCGGACAGGCAACCTAGGCGAGCAGTACTTC

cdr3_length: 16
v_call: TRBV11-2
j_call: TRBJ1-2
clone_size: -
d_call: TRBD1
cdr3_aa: CASSSLRDRGSYGYTF
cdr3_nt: TGTGCCAGCAGCTCCCTCCGAGACAGGGGATCCTATGGCTACACCTTC

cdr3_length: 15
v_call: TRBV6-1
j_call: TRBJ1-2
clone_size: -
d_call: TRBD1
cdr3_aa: CASSEALEGAYGYTF
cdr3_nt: TGTGCCAGCAGTGAAGCGCTGGAGGGGGCCTATGGCTACACCTTC

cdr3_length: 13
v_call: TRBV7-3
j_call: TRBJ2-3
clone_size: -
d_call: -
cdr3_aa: CASSYGGRDTQYF
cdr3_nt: TGTGCCAGCAGCTACGGGGGTCGAGATACGCAGTATTTT

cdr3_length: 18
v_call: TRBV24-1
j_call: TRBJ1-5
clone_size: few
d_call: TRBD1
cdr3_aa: CATSDLRKDRGYNQPQHF
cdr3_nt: TGTGCCACCAGTGATTTGCGGAAGGACAGGGGTTACAATCAGCCCCAGCATTTT

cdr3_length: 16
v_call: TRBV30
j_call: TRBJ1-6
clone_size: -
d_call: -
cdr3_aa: CAWRARGGRGYSPLHF
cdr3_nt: TGTGCCTGGAGGGCGAGGGGTGGTAGGGGGTATTCACCCCTCCACTTT

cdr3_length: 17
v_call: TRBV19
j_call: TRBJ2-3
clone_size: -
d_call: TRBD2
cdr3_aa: CASSIRPVGGPTDTQYF
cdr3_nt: TGTGCCAGTAGTATACGTCCTGTGGGAGGGCCCACAGATACGCAGTATTTT

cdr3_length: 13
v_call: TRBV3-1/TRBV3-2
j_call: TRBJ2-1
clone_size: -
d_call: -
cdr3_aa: CASSQGASNEQFF
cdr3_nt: TGTGCCAGCAGCCAAGGGGCAAGCAATGAGCAGTTCTTC

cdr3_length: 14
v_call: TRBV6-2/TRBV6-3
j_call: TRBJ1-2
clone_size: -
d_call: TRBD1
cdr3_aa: CASSAYGQGGGYTF
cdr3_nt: TGTGCCAGCAGTGCTTATGGACAGGGTGGTGGCTACACCTTC

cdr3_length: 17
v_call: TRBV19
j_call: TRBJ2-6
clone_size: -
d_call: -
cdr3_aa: CASSRNDRNSGANVLTF
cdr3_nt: TGTGCCAGTAGTAGAAACGACAGAAACTCTGGGGCCAACGTCCTGACTTTC

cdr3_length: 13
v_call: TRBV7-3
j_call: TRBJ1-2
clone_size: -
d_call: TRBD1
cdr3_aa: CASSLTTGNGYTF
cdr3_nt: TGTGCCAGCAGCCTCACGACAGGGAATGGCTACACCTTC

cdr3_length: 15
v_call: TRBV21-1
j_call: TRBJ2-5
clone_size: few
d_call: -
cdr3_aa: CASSIPTSGRETQYF
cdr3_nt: TGTGCCAGCAGCATCCCGACTAGCGGGAGGGAGACCCAGTACTTC

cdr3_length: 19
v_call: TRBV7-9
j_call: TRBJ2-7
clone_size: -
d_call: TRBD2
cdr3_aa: CASIPFAGTSGAFSYEQYF
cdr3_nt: TGTGCCAGCATCCCCTTTGCCGGGACTAGCGGAGCGTTCTCCTACGAGCAGTACTTC

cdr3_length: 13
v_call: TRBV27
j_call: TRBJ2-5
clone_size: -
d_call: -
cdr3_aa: CASSLLAQETQYF
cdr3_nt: TGTGCCAGCAGTTTACTAGCGCAAGAGACCCAGTACTTC

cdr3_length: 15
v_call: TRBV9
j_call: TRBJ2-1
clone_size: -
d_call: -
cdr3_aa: CASSVRGGSYNEQFF
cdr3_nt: TGTGCCAGCAGCGTACGCGGAGGCTCCTACAATGAGCAGTTCTTC

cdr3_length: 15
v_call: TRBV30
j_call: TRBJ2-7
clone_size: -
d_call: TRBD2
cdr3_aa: CAWSVSLAGAYEQYF
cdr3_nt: TGTGCCTGGAGTGTAAGTCTAGCGGGAGCCTACGAGCAGTACTTC

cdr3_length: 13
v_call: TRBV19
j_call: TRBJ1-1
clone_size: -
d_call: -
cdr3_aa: CASSAGVGLEAFF
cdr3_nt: TGTGCCAGTAGTGCCGGCGTGGGGCTTGAAGCTTTCTTT

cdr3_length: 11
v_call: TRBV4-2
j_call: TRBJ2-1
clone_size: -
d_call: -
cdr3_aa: CASRSGAEQFF
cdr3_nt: TGTGCCAGCAGATCAGGGGCTGAGCAGTTCTTC

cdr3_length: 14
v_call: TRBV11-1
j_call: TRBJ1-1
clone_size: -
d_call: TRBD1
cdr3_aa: CASSKGARNTEAFF
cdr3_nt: TGTGCCAGCAGTAAGGGGGCGCGGAACACTGAAGCTTTCTTT